This T cell receptor (beta chain) is from a study of CD8+CD57+ T cells in acquired aplastic anemia. V lost 2 bases and J lost 5; bases outside the gene matches: 8. This CDR3 has 17 residues. Germline V gives CDR1 SNHLY, CDR2 FYNNEI. Profiles of TCR beta VDJ and CDR3 were generated from a genomic DNA template. TCRdb fed the reads into MiXCR, producing one record per CDR3 protein. Of about 270,000 distinct CDR3 sequences detected, around three fifths appear once; the ten largest clones hold 8%. Many counts were recorded for this clonotype. This sequence originates from a human donor with severe aplastic anemia or a healthy control (not recorded which). The rearrangement uses TRBV2 and TRBJ2-3, with 12 bases that match TRBD2. Sequences were obtained from sorted CD4+, CD8+, or CD8+CD57+ T cells (not recorded which) from PBMCs. CDR3 coding DNA: TGTGCCAGCAGTGAAACCGCTAGCGGGGGGGCCAGAGATACGCAGTATTTT. Translating gives CASSETASGGARDTQYF.